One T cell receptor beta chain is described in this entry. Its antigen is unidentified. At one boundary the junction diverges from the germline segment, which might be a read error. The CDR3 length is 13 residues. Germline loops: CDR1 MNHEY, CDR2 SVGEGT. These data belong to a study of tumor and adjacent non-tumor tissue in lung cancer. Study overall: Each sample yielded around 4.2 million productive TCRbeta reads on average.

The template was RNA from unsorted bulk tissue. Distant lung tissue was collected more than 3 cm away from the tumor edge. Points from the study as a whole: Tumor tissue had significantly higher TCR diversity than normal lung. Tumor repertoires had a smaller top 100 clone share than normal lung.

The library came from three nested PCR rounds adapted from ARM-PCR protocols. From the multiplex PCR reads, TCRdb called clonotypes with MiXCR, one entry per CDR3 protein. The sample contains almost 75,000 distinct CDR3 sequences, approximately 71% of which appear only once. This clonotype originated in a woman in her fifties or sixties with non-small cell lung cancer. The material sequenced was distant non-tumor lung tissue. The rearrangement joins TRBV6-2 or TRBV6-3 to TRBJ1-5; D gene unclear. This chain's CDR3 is CTSSTKGQQPQHF. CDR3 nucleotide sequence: TGTACCAGCAGTACGAAGGGTCAGCAGCCCCAGCATTTT.